This paragraph covers one TCR beta chain sequence. Its specificity is not known. V lost 4 bases to trimming and J lost 1 base, with 14 bases between them. CDR1 and CDR2 (germline): SGDLS, YYNGEE. The CDR3 extends over 15 amino acids. This entry belongs to a study of memory CD4+ T cells and cytomegalovirus serostatus. Study in general: Healthy Belgian adult donors included about nine CMV-positive and 24 CMV-negative people.

Study results and caveats: Of 150 to 200 reported CMV TCRbeta sequences, roughly 67 were found in memory CD4+ repertoires.

Single viable CD3+CD4+CD8-CD45RO+ cells were sorted as the memory CD4+ T cells. Donors' CMV status reflects serum IgG against pp150, pp28, p38, p52. Total CD4+ T cells were enriched by CD4 positive selection. Repertoires were generated with immunoSEQ multiplex PCR, while TCRdb's copy carries only in-frame clones and drops some. The repertoire holds approximately 41,000 clones, with approximately 80% as singletons. The clonotype comes from an adult in good health and CMV-seronegative. Material: memory CD4+ T cells from blood. The chain carries TRBV9 and TRBJ1-1; no reliable D call. CDR3 sequence reads: CASSPDPSRNTEAFF. The CDR3 coding sequence is TGTGCCAGCAGCCCGGACCCCTCCCGGAACACTGAAGCTTTCTTT.